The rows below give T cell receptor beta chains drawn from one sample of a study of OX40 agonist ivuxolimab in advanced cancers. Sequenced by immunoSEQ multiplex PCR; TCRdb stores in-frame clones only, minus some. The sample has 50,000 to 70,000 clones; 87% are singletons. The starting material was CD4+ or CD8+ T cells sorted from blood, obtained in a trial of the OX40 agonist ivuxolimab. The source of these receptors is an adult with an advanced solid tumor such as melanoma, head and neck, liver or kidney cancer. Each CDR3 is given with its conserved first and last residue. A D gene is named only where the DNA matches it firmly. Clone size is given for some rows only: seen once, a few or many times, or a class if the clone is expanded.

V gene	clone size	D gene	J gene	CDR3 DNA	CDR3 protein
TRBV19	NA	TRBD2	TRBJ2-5	TGTGCCAGTAAGAGAGCGGGAGGGCCTCTTGAGACCCAGTACTTC	CASKRAGGPLETQYF
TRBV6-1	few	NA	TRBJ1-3	TGTGCCAGCAGCGTAACTTATTCTGGAAACACCATATATTTT	CASSVTYSGNTIYF
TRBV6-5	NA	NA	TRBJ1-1	TGTGCCAGCAGTTACTCGATCTCCAGGGGTGAAGCTTTCTTT	CASSYSISRGEAFF
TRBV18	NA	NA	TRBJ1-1	TGTGCCAGCTCACCACCGGTGGCAGCCCAAGCTTTCTTT	CASSPPVAAQAFF
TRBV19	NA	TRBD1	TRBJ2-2	TGTGCCAGTAGTCTGGGACAGGGCATCGCCGGGGAGCTGTTTTTT	CASSLGQGIAGELFF
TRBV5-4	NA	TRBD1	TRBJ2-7	TGTGCCAGCAGCCCCCGACAGGGGGCGGGAGTAAGGGACGAGCAGTACTTC	CASSPRQGAGVRDEQYF
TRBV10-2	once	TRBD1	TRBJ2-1	TGCGCCAGCATTAGACAGGGGGGATACAATGAGCAGTTCTTC	CASIRQGGYNEQFF
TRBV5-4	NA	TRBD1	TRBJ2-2	TGTGCCAGCAGCTTGGGGGACAGGGGTTTTTATGGCGGGGAGCTGTTTTTT	CASSLGDRGFYGGELFF
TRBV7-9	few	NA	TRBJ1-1	TGTGCCAGCAGCTTAAACGGTGGGACATCACTTACTGAAGCTTTCTTT	CASSLNGGTSLTEAFF
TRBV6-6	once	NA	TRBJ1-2	TGTGCCAGTTTGGGGCGGGGTTCTAACTATGGCTACACCTTC	CASLGRGSNYGYTF
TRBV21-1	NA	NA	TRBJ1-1	TGTGCCAGCAGCGTTGGACAGGGGGATCAGGCATTACAGAACACTGAAGCTTTCTTT	CASSVGQGDQALQNTEAFF
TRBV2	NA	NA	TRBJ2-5	TGTGCCAGGGGGCGGGAGACCCAGTACTTC	CARGRETQYF
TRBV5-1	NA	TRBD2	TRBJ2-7	TGCGCCAGCAGCTCGACTAGCGGTCCATACGAGCAGTACTTC	CASSSTSGPYEQYF
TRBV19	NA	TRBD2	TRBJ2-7	TGTGCCAGCTTCCTAGCGGGAGACGCCCGTGACGAGCAGTACTTC	CASFLAGDARDEQYF
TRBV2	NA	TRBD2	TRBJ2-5	TGTGCCAGCAGTGAGGGCTTAGCGGGGGCCCAAGAGACCCAGTACTTC	CASSEGLAGAQETQYF
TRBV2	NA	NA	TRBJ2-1	TGTGCCAGCAGTGAAGCGGGCCCTGAGCAGTTCTTC	CASSEAGPEQFF
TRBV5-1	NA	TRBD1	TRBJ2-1	TGCGCCAGCAGCTTCGGGACAGGGGACAATGAGCAGTTCTTC	CASSFGTGDNEQFF
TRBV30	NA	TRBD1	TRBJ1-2	TGTGCCTGCAGGACAGGGAACTATGGCTACACCTTC	CACRTGNYGYTF
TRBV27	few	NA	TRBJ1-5	TGTGCCAGCAGTTTACAGGGTCAGCCCCAGCATTTT	CASSLQGQPQHF
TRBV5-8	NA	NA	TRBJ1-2	TGTGCCAGCAGCCCAGATTACAGCTACCGTGAGAGGGGCTACACCTTC	CASSPDYSYRERGYTF
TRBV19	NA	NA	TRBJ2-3	TGTGCCAGTAGTCCAGGGACCTATACGGCGTATTTT	CASSPGTYTAYF
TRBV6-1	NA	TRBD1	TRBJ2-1	TGTGCCAGCAGTGCCCGGGACAGCTACAATGAGCAGTTCTTC	CASSARDSYNEQFF
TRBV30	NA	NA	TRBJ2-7	TGTGCCTGGAGTGTAACCTACGAGCAGTACTTC	CAWSVTYEQYF
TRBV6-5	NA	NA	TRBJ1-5	TGTGCCAGCGGGCGGGGGCAGCCTAATCAGCCCCAGCATTTT	CASGRGQPNQPQHF
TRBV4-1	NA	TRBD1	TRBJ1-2	TGCGCCAGCAGCTTCTCCAGGACAGGCCTGTATGGCTACACCTTC	CASSFSRTGLYGYTF
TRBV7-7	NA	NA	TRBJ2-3	TGTGCTAGCAGCCCGATAGGTGGTACGCAGTATTTT	CASSPIGGTQYF
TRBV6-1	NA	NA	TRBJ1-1	TGTGCCAGCAGGTCTGACGCAGGGTTAACTGAAGCTTTCTTT	CASRSDAGLTEAFF
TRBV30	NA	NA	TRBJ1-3	TGTGCCTGGAGTGTACTTGGGGTCGGAAACACCATATATTTT	CAWSVLGVGNTIYF
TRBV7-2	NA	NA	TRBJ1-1	TGTGCCAGCAGCGCCCTGACAGGGAACACTGAAGCTTTCTTT	CASSALTGNTEAFF
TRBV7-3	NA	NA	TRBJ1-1	TGTGCCAGCAGCTTTGGTGGGGGTGAAGCTTTCTTT	CASSFGGGEAFF
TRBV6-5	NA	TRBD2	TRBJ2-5	TGTGCCAGCAGTTCCACGGGGGGGGCAGGCGAGACCCAGTACTTC	CASSSTGGAGETQYF
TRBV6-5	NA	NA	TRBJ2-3	TGTGCCAGCAGTTACTCGAGGTCAGCTTATACGCAGTATTTT	CASSYSRSAYTQYF
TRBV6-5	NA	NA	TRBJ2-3	TGTGCCAGCCTAGACGAAAAGACAGATACGCAGTATTTT	CASLDEKTDTQYF
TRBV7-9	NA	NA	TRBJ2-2	TGTGCCAGCAGCCCCCAGGGGGGGACCGGGGAGCTGTTTTTT	CASSPQGGTGELFF
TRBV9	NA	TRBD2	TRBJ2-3	TGTGCCAGCAGCGTAGGCGGGAGGGACGGGGATACGCAGTATTTT	CASSVGGRDGDTQYF
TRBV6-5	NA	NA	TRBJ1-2	TGTGCCAGCAGTTACGGTCAAAACTATGGCTACACCTTC	CASSYGQNYGYTF
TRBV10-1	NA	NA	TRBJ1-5	TGCGCCAGCAGTGCTAATAGCAATCAGCCCCAGCATTTT	CASSANSNQPQHF
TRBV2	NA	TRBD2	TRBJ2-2	TGTGCCAGCAGGGGAAGTTGGGCTAGCGGGAACACCGGGGAGCTGTTTTTT	CASRGSWASGNTGELFF
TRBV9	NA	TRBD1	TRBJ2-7	TGTGCCAGCAGCGGGGGACAGGGGCTCACCTACGAGCAGTACTTC	CASSGGQGLTYEQYF
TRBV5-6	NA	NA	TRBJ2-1	TGTGCCAGCACCCGGGACATGGAGAGTACTGAGCAGTTCTTC	CASTRDMESTEQFF
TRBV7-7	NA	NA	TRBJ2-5	TGTGCTAGCAGCCCCCGGGGTTACGAGACCCAGTACTTC	CASSPRGYETQYF
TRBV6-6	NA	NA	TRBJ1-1	TGTGCCAGCAGTTACTTTCCGGGACAAAGGAACACTGAAGCTTTCTTT	CASSYFPGQRNTEAFF
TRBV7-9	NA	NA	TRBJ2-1	TGTGCCAGCAGCTTAGAAGGCATTAGCTCCTACAATGAGCAGTTCTTC	CASSLEGISSYNEQFF
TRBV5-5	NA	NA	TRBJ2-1	TGTGCCAGCAGCTTGGGGGCGAGCTCCTACAATGAGCAGTTCTTC	CASSLGASSYNEQFF
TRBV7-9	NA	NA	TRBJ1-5	TGTGCCAGCAGCTTGGGGGGGGGCAATCAGCCCCAGCATTTT	CASSLGGGNQPQHF
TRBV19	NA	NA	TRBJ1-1	TGTGCCAGTAGCACCGATTTAAACACTGAAGCTTTCTTT	CASSTDLNTEAFF
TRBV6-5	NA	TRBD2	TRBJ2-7	TGTGCCAGCAGTGGGCCGGGAGGCTACGAGCAGTACTTC	CASSGPGGYEQYF
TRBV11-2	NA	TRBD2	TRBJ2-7	TGTGCCAGCAGCTTTCCGGGACTAGTAAGCGAGCAGTACTTC	CASSFPGLVSEQYF
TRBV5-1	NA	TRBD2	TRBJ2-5	TGCGCCAGCAGCCAGGGACTAGCTGGGGAGACCCAGTACTTC	CASSQGLAGETQYF
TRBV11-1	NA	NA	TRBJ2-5	TGTGCCAGCAGCTACGGACTACAAGAGACCCAGTACTTC	CASSYGLQETQYF
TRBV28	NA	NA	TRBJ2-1	TGTGCCAGCAGGGGCCCGGGCCGCAATGAGCAGTTCTTC	CASRGPGRNEQFF
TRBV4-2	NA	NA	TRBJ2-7	TGTGCCAGCAGCCTGGGCGGGACAGCCTACGAGCAGTACTTC	CASSLGGTAYEQYF
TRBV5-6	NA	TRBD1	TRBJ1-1	TGTGCCAGCAGCTTAAGACAGGGGAGGACTGAAGCTTTCTTT	CASSLRQGRTEAFF
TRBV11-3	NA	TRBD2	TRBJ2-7	TGTGCCAGCAGCTCGAGCGGGGGCTCTAGAGAGCAGTACTTC	CASSSSGGSREQYF
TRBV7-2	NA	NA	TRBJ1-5	TGTGCCAGCAGTCAGGGCAGGGGACAGCCCCAGCATTTT	CASSQGRGQPQHF
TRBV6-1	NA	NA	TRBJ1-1	TGTGCCAGTGAGACAGATTGGTGGAACACTGAAGCTTTCTTT	CASETDWWNTEAFF
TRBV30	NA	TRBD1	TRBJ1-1	TGTGCCTGGAGTCCTCCCGGGACAGGGGTGTTCACTGAAGCTTTCTTT	CAWSPPGTGVFTEAFF
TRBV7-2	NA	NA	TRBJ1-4	TGTGCCAGCAGCTTAGACCCCAGCGAAAATGAAAAACTGTTTTTT	CASSLDPSENEKLFF
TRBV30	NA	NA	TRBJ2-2	TGTGCCTGGAGTGGACGAGGGGTATTGAACACCGGGGAGCTGTTTTTT	CAWSGRGVLNTGELFF